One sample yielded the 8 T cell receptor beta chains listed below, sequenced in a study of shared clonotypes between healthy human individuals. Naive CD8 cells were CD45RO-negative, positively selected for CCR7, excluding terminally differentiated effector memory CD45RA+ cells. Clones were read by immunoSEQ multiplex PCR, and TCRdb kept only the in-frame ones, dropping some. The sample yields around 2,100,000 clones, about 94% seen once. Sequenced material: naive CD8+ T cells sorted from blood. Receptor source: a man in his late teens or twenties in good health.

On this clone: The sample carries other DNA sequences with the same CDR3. The CDR3 region has the DNA TGTGCCAGCAGTTACGGGACTGGCTACGAGCAGTACTTC. Its translation is CASSYGTGYEQYF. J is TRBJ2-7 and V is TRBV6-5, with D possibly TRBD2 on 6 matching bases. The V end was cut by 2 bases, the J end by 3 bases, with 8 bases between. Per the germline V gene, CDR1 is MNHEY and CDR2 is SVGAGI. CDR3 length: 13 amino acids.

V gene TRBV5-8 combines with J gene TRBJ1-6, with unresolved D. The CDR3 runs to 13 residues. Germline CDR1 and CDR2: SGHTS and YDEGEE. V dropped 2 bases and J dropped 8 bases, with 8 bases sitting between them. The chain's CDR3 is CASSFGSYSPLHF. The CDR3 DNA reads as TGTGCCAGCAGCTTCGGGTCTTATTCACCCCTCCACTTT.

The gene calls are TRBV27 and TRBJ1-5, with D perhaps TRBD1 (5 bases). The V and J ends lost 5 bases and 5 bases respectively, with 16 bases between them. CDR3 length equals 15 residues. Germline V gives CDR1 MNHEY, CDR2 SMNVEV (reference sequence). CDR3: CASSTAGAGDQPQHF. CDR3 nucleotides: TGTGCCAGCAGTACCGCAGGCGCGGGGGATCAGCCCCAGCATTTT.

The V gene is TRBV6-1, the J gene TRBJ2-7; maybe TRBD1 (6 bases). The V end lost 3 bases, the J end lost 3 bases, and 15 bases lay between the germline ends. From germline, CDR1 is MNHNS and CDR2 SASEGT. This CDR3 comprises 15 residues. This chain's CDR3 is CASSEGRGADYEQYF. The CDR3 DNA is TGTGCCAGCAGTGAGGGCAGGGGCGCCGACTACGAGCAGTACTTC.

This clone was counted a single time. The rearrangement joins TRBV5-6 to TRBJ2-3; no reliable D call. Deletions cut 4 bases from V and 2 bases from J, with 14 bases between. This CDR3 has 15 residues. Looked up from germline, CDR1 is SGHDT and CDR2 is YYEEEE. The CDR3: CASSPRVTNTDTQYF. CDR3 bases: TGTGCCAGCAGCCCTAGGGTCACAAACACAGATACGCAGTATTTT.

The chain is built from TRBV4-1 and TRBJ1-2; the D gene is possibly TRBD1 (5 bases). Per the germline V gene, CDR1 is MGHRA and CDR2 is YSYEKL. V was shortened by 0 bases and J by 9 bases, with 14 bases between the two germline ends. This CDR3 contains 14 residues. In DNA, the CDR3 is TGCGCCAGCAGCCAAGATGGGCAGGGAATAAGCTACACCTTC. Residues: CASSQDGQGISYTF.

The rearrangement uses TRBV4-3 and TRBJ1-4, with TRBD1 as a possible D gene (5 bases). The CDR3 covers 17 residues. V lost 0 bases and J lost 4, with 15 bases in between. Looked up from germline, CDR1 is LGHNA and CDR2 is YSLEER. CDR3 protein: CASSQDWTPAGNEKLFF. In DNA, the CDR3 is TGCGCCAGCAGCCAAGATTGGACACCGGCGGGTAATGAAAAACTGTTTTTT.

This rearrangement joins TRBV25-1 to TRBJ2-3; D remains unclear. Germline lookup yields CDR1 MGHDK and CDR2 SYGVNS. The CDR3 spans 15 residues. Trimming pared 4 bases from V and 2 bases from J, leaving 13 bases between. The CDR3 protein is CASSGRTLNTDTQYF. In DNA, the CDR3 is TGTGCCAGCAGTGGCCGGACCCTAAACACAGATACGCAGTATTTT.